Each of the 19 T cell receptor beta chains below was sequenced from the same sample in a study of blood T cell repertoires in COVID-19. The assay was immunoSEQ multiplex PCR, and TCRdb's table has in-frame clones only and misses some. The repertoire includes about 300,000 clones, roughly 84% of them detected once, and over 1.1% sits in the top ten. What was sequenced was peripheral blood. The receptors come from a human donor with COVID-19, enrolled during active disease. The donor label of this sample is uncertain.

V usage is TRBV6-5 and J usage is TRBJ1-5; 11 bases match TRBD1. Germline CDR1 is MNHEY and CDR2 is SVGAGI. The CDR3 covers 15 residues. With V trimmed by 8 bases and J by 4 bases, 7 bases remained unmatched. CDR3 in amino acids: CASGDRDRGNQPQHF. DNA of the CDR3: TGTGCCAGCGGGGACCGGGACAGGGGGAATCAGCCCCAGCATTTT.

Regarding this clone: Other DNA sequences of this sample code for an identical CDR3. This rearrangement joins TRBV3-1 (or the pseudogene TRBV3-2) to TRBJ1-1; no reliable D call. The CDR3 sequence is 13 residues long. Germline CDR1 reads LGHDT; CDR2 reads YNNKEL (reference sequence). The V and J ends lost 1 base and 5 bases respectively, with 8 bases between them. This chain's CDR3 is CASSQVSGTEAFF. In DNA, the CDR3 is TGTGCCAGCAGCCAAGTTTCCGGTACTGAAGCTTTCTTT.

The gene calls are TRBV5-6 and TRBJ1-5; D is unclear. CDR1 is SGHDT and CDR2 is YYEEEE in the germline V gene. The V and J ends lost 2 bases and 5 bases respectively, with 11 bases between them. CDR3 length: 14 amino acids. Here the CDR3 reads CASSLQSYDQPQHF. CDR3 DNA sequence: TGTGCCAGCAGCTTACAGAGTTATGATCAGCCCCAGCATTTT.

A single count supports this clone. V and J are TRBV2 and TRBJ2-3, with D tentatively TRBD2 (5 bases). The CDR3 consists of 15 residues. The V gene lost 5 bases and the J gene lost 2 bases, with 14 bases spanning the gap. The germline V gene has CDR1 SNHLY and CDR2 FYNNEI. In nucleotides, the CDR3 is TGTGCCAGCAGTTTGCGGGCCCCGGACACAGATACGCAGTATTTT. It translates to CASSLRAPDTDTQYF.

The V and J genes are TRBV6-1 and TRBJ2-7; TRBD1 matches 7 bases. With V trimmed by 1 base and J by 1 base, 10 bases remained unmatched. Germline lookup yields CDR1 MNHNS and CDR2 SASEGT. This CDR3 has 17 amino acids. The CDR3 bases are TGTGCCAGCAGTGAAGGGGACCGACAGGGATCTTCCTACGAGCAGTACTTC. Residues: CASSEGDRQGSSYEQYF.

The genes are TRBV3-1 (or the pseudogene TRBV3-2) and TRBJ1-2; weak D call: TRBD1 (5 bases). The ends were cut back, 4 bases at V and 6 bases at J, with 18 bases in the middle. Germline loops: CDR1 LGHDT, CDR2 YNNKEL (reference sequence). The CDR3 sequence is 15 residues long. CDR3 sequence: CASSPKSGRGDGYTF. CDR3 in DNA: TGTGCCAGCAGCCCCAAATCGGGACGGGGGGATGGCTACACCTTC.

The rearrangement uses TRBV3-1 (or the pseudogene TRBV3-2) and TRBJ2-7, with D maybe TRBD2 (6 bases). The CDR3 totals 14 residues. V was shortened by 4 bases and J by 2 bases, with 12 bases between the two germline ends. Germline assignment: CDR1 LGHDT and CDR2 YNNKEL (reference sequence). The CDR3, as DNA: TGTGCCAGCAGCCGCTTTAGCGGTCCCTACGAGCAGTACTTC. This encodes CASSRFSGPYEQYF.

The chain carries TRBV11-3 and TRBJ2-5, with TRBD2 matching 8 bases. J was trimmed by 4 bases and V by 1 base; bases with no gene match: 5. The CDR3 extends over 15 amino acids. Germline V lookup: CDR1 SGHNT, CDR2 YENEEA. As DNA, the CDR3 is TGTGCCAGCAGCTTAGTAGGGCTAGCGGGAGAGACCCAGTACTTC. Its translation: CASSLVGLAGETQYF.

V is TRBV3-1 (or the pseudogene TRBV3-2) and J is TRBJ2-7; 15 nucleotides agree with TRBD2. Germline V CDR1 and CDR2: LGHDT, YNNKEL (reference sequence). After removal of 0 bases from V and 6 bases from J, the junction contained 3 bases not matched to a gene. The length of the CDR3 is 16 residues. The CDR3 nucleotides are TGTGCCAGCAGCCAAGAGATGGGACTAGCGGGAGGCGAGCAGTACTTC. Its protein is CASSQEMGLAGGEQYF.

CDR3 sequence reads: CASTLSGHRSTDTQYF. The CDR3 region has the DNA TGTGCCAGCACCCTATCGGGACACCGCTCCACAGATACGCAGTATTTT. The chain couples TRBV5-6 to TRBJ2-3; TRBD1 is a possible D gene (6 bases). This CDR3 spans 16 amino acids. Germline V lookup: CDR1 SGHDT, CDR2 YYEEEE. Trimming removed 6 bases at V and 2 bases at J, with 19 bases between.

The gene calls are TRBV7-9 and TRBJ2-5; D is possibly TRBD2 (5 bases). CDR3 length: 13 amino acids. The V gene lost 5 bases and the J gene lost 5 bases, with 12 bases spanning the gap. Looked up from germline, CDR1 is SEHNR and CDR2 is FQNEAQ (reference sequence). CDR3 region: CASSDRGWETQYF. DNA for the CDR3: TGTGCCAGCAGCGATCGCGGGTGGGAGACCCAGTACTTC. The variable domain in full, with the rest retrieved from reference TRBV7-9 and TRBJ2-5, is DTGVSQNPRHKITKRGQNVTFRCDPISEHNRLYWYRQTLGQGPEFLTYFQNEAQLEKSRLLSDRFSAERPKGSFSTLEIQRTEQGDSAMYLCASSDRGWETQYFGPGTRLLVL.

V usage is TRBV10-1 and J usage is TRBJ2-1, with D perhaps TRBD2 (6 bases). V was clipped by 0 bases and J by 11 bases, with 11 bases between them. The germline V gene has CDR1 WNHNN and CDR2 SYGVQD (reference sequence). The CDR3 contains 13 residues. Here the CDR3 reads CASSESMGGKQFF. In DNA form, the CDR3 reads TGCGCCAGCAGTGAGTCGATGGGGGGAAAGCAGTTCTTC.

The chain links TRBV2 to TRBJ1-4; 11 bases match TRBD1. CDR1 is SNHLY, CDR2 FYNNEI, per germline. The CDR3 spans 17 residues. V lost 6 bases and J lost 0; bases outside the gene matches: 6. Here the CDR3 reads CASRTGTGGATNEKLFF. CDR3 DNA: TGTGCCAGCAGGACCGGGACAGGGGGGGCAACTAATGAAAAACTGTTTTTT.

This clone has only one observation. For the CDR3, the DNA is TGTGCCAGCAGTTTAGAGGAGGGTTCGGCAAACACCATATATTTT. Its protein product is CASSLEEGSANTIYF. V usage is TRBV28 and J usage is TRBJ1-3; D gene ambiguous. The V end was cut by 2 bases, the J end by 6 bases, with 14 bases between. Looked up from germline, CDR1 is MDHEN and CDR2 is SYDVKM. This CDR3 spans 15 amino acids.

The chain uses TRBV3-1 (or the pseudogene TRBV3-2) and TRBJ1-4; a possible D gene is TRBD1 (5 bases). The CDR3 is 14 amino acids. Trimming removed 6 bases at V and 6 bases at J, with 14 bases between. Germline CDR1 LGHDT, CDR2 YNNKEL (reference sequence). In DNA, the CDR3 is TGTGCCAGCAGACACAGGCTCAGGGATGAAAAACTGTTTTTT. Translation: CASRHRLRDEKLFF.

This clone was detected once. CDR3 DNA: TGTGCCAGCAGTGGGACAGGGGCGGGCTATGGCTACACCTTC. As protein: CASSGTGAGYGYTF. This sequence joins TRBV28 and TRBJ1-2, with 10 bases matching TRBD1. The V gene's germline CDR1 is MDHEN and CDR2 SYDVKM. The length of the CDR3 is 14 residues. With 5 bases clipped from V and 4 bases from J, the junction kept 4 bases outside the gene matches.

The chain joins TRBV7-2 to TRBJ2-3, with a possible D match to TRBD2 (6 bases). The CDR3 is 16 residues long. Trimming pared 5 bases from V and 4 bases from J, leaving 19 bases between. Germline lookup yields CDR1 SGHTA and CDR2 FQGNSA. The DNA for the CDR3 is TGTGCCAGCAGCCCCCAGGGCCTGGGAGGCGCAGATACGCAGTATTTT. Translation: CASSPQGLGGADTQYF. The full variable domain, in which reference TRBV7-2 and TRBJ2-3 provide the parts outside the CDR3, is GAGVSQSPSNKVTEKGKDVELRCDPISGHTALYWYRQSLGQGLEFLIYFQGNSAPDKSGLPSDRFSAERTGGSVSTLTIQRTQQEDSAVYLCASSPQGLGGADTQYFGPGTRLTVL.

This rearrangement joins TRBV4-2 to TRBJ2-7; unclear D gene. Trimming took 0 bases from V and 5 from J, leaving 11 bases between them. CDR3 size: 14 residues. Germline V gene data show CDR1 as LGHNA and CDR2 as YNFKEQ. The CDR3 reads CASSQEGLVNEQYF. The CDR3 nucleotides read TGTGCCAGCAGCCAAGAAGGCCTAGTTAACGAGCAGTACTTC.

DNA of the CDR3: TGCGCCAGCAGCCAAGATGCGGGGAATCTGGGCAATGAGCAGTTCTTC. Translating it yields CASSQDAGNLGNEQFF. V is TRBV4-3 and J is TRBJ2-1; D might be TRBD2 (6 bases). CDR1 LGHNA and CDR2 YSLEER come from the germline V gene. The CDR3 length is 16 residues. Trimming cost V 0 bases and J 6 bases, with 15 bases left between them.